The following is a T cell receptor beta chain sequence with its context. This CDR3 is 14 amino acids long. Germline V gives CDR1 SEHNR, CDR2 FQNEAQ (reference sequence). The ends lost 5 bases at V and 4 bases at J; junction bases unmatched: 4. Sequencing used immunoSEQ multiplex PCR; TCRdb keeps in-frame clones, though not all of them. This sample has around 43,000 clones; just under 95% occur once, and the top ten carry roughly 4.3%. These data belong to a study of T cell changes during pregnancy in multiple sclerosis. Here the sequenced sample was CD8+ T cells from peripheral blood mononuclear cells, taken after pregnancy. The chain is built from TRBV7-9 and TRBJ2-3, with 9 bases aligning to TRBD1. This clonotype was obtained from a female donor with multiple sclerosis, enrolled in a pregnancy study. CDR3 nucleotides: TGTGCCAGCAGCCCCAGGGACAGGGCAGATACGCAGTATTTT. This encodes CASSPRDRADTQYF.